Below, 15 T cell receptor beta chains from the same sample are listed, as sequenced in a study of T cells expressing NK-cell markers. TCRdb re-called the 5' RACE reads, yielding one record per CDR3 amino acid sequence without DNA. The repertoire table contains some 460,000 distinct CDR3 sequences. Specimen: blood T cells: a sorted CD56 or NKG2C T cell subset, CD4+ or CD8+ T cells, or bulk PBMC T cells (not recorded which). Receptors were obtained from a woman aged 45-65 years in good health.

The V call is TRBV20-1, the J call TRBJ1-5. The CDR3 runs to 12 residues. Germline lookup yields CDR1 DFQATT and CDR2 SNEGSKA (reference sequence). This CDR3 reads CSASTVTQPQHF.

CDR3 protein: CASSPVGTDTQYF. This sequence joins TRBV5-6 and TRBJ2-3; TCRdb indicates TRBD1, and absent DNA this call remains unverified. The CDR3 is 13 residues long. Germline V gene data show CDR1 as SGHDT and CDR2 as YYEEEE.

CDR3: CASSSGQGPDSNQPQHF. The chain uses TRBV5-5 and TRBJ1-5; with no DNA, the TCRdb D assignment of TRBD1 cannot be verified. The germline V gene has CDR1 SGHKS and CDR2 YYEKEE (reference sequence). The CDR3 is made up of 17 amino acids.

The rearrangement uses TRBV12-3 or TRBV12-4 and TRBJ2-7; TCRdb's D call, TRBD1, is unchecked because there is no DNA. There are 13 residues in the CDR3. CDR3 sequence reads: CASTKTVSYEQYF.

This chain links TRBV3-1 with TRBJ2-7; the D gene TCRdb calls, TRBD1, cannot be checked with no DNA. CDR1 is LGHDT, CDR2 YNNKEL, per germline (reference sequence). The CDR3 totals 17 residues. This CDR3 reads CASSQLVGQDSSYEQYF.

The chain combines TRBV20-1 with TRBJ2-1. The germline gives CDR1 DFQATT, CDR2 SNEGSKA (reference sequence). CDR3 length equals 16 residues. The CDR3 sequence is CSARDADRSSRNEQFF.

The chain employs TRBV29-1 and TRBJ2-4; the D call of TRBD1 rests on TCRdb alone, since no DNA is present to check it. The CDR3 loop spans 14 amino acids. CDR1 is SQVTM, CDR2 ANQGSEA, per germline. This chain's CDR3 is CSAWDRGAKNIQYF.

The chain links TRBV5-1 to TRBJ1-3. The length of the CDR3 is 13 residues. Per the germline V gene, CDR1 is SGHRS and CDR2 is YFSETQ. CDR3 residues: CASSTLSGNTIYF. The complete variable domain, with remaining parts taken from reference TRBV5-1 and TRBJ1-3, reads KAGVTQTPRYLIKTRGQQVTLSCSPISGHRSVSWYQQTPGQGLQFLFEYFSETQRNKGNFPGRFSGRQFSNSRSEMNVSTLELGDSALYLCASSTLSGNTIYFGEGSWLTVV.

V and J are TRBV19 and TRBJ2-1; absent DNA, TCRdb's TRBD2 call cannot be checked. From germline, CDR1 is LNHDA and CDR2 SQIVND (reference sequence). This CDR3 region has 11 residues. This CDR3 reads CAAGGYNEQFF.

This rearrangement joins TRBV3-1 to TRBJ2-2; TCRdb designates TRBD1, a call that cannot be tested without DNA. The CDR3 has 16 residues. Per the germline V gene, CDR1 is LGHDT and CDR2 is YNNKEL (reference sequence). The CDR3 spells CASSQRGARSTGELFF.

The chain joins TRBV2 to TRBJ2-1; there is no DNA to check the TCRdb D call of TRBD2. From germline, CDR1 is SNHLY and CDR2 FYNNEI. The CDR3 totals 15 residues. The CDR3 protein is CASSRTSGRINEQFF.

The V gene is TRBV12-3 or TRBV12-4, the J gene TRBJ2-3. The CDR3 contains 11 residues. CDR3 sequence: CASSPADTQYF.

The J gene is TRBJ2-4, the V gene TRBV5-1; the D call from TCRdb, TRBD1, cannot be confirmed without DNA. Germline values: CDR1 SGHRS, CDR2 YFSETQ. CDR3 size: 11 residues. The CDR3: CASSSGNYQYF. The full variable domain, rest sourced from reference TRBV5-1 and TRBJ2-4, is KAGVTQTPRYLIKTRGQQVTLSCSPISGHRSVSWYQQTPGQGLQFLFEYFSETQRNKGNFPGRFSGRQFSNSRSEMNVSTLELGDSALYLCASSSGNYQYFGAGTRLSVL.

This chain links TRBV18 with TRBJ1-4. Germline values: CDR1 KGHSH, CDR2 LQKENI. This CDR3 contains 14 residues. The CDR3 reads CASSRVSTNEKLFF.

CDR3: CASRKGVGSEQYF. The chain carries TRBV7-8 and TRBJ2-7; TCRdb returns TRBD2, unconfirmable since there is no DNA. Germline loops: CDR1 SGHVS, CDR2 FQNEAQ. CDR3 length: 13 residues. The variable domain in full, completed from reference TRBV7-8 and TRBJ2-7, reads GAGVSQSPRYKVAKRGQDVALRCDPISGHVSLFWYQQALGQGPEFLTYFQNEAQLDKSGLPSDRFFAERPEGSVSTLKIQRTQQEDSAVYLCASRKGVGSEQYFGPGTRLTVT.